This TCR beta chain was sequenced in a study of cytomegalovirus exposure and HLA in healthy donors (dated by TCRdb to the late 2010s). Notes on the research overall: An earlier analysis of approximately 590 of the donors reported about 250 Gb of sequence data and 117 million unique TCR beta sequences from roughly 200 million T cells. All discovery cohort repertoires had been generated on a single sequencing platform. In a later analysis, previously published TCR beta repertoires from 670 or so donors were re-analyzed and high-resolution HLA genotyping was added so that TCR occurrence patterns could be studied. An early release covering just under 650 HLA-typed donors comprised about 290 gigabases of sequencing data and around 86 million unique TCR sequences. Among 300 to 500 genotyped donors of the cohort, an average of around 240,000 unique TCR beta nucleotide sequences was sequenced per donor, of which about 19% were non-productive. Rather than using new phenotypic data, the later analysis identified candidate immune exposures from TCR beta sequences and from how often those sequences occurred across donors. Using immunosequencing, the study profiled T cell repertoires from 640 or so subjects and related those repertoires to cytomegalovirus serostatus. A later genetic analysis took genome-wide SNP genotypes for about three fifths of the 666 donors and used that subset as a discovery cohort. The number of donors typed differed by locus, with roughly 629-640 for A, B, C, DRB1 and DQB1, more than 500 for DQA1, 600 to 610 for DPA1, and approximately 470 for DPB1. An earlier analysis of about 620 of the donors applied high-throughput TCR beta sequencing to assess whether each TCR beta V gene segment acted as functional or pseudogenic. A separate validation cohort of 100 to 150 different subjects was used in addition to the 666-subject first cohort. To predict cytomegalovirus infection status, the study brought together high-throughput TCR immunosequencing, statistical association of individual TCRs with disease status, and machine learning. The genetic ancestry cluster associated with self-reported Caucasian donors included 81% of the 300 to 400 genotyped donors. HLA typing covered class I and class II loci at four-digit resolution. The aim of the study was to test whether cataloging public T cell receptors could identify signatures of past pathogen exposure. Donor age, sex, ethnicity and CMV serostatus were compiled together with the repertoire data. Because of strong linkage in the cohort, a handful of DR-DQ haplotypes were treated as single units for association and clustering. Broader findings and caveats from the paper: Because some donors lacked HLA typing at each locus, the association tests relied only on the typed subset. Because counts were too low, 15 to 20 rarely observed V segments, including chromosome 9 orphons, were excluded from the earlier analysis of about 500 of the donors. Most CMV-associated TCR beta chains appeared to be HLA-restricted in a later analysis, and the HLA associations seemed to be driven largely by CMV exposure. When HLA alleles, especially DR and DQ, strongly co-occurred, attributing TCR associations to individual alleles was difficult. A later analysis found that HLA-associated TCR beta chains were more clonally expanded and had lower generation probabilities than equally common non-associated chains. A few of the identified cytomegalovirus-associated TCR beta chains were confirmed in vitro to be specific for cytomegalovirus antigens. The only immune exposure information available for the cohort was CMV serostatus. In the study, some 160 TCR beta chains were listed as associated with cytomegalovirus. In a later analysis, some 17,000 TCR beta sequences were associated with specific HLA alleles at a false discovery rate of 0.05. Roughly uniform sequencing depth across donors was assumed in presence/absence analyses, although this assumption may not hold. An earlier analysis of approximately 500 of the donors showed that most TCR beta V segments appeared in productive rearrangements either about 90% or about 30% of the time, which broadly matched IMGT annotations. Compared with the roughly 700-donor mean, donors in an Asian-associated ancestry cluster had fewer N-insertions in productive TCRs, according to a later genetic analysis. Some IMGT-functional V segments, including TRBV6-2 and TRBV6-3, could not be distinguished by the 87-base-pair reads and were therefore excluded. In a later genetic analysis, a missense DCLRE1C variant was associated with V-gene and J-gene trimming of TCR beta chains, and the association was replicated in an independent cohort. Only TCR beta chains were sequenced in this cohort, and the absence of alpha or paired-chain data limited detectable features. A further reported finding was that TCR beta sequences accurately predicted the HLA-A and HLA-B alleles for most subjects in the first cohort. The authors suggested that the approach could potentially be extended to other disease states and immunological phenotypes. Correlated functional status among segregating V segments might reflect linkage disequilibrium, but an unknown experimental factor could not be ruled out. The sequencing pipeline was judged likely to have produced a cluster of highly shared sequence variants as a technical artifact. While some public TCRs were present in many individuals, most TCR sequences turned up only very rarely across donors. In a later analysis, several top co-occurrence clusters were reported to appear linked to parvovirus B19, influenza, CMV and Epstein-Barr virus. A later analysis found that TCR association rates varied across HLA loci, with DRB1 alleles showing the most associated TCRs and HLA-C alleles the fewest. The classifier was reported to diagnose cytomegalovirus status with high specificity and sensitivity in both the original and validation cohorts.

The cohort consisted of fewer than 700 healthy bone marrow donors. Cohort members were all nominally healthy when sampled, although unrecorded immune exposures were likely present. The donor was CMV seropositive and was included in the group of approximately 300 seropositive cohort members. Each donor provided a peripheral blood sample, and peripheral blood mononuclear cells were used for TCR beta sequencing. The Qiagen DNeasy Blood Extraction Kit was used to extract genomic DNA from the blood cell samples. The CDR3 contains 13 residues, cysteine and phenylalanine counted. The kept DNA is CDR3 alone, 39 bases in frame from the first base. V is pared back by 7 bases and J by 3 bases, with 13 bases lying between the germline termini. CDR1 LNHDA and CDR2 SQIVND were looked up in the germline V gene (reference sequence). Receptor libraries were prepared by the immunoSEQ multiplex PCR assay. A mixture of 60 forward primers for TCR Vbeta segments and 13 reverse primers for TCR Jbeta segments was used in the multiplex PCR. The CDR3 region of rearranged TCR beta genes was amplified from genomic DNA by a multiplex PCR assay. Amplified TCR beta libraries were sequenced as 87-base-pair reads on the Illumina HiSeq System. From the authors' description of their analysis: Across the 640 or so repertoires, a later analysis counted tens of millions of unique TCR beta chains, 9.5 million to 13 million of which were shared by at least two donors. A nearest-neighbor algorithm error-corrected the raw reads and collapsed the reads into unique sequences, merging closely related sequences to remove PCR and sequencing errors. CDR3 sequences were aligned to IMGT reference sequences to assign V, D and J gene segments. Each retained sequence needed at least a six-nucleotide match to both a V gene segment and a J gene segment. Rearrangements were classified as productive when the CDR3 lacked stop codons and remained in frame with V and J, and all other rearrangements were classified as non-productive. Following IMGT convention, CDR3 was defined as the stretch from the second conserved V-encoded cysteine to the conserved J-encoded phenylalanine. The earlier analysis of about 610 of the donors excluded sequences that lacked an unambiguous match to a single V gene segment. An earlier analysis of around 600 of the donors classified V segments as functional when productive rearrangements were above 56.7% and as segregating when the standard deviation between donors was above 5%. A statistical classification framework was built for diagnosing cytomegalovirus status from the catalog of TCR beta chain sequences. A later analysis assigned V and J genes by comparing TCR nucleotide sequences with IMGT/GENE-DB human TR gene sequences. In a later analysis, CDR3 sequences and most-parsimonious VDJ recombination scenarios were assigned using the TCRdist pipeline. A later analysis defined each TCR beta chain by its CDR3 amino acid sequence plus V-gene family, and excluded reads lacking a unique V-gene family. As a way to deal with suspected cross-contamination and a sequencing artifact, a later analysis dropped 450 to 600 nucleotide sequences that were highly shared and had low generation probability. In a later analysis, a clonal expansion index for each public chain was calculated from normalized within-repertoire ranks of inferred template counts. In a later analysis, generation probabilities were computed with a VDJ recombination model fitted to out-of-frame rearrangements, and the resulting probabilities were checked against IGoR. In a later analysis, TCR-TCR, TCR-HLA and TCR-CMV co-occurrence was scored with hypergeometric tests, and a repertoire-size bias correction was applied to TCR pairs. To estimate false discovery rates, a later analysis permuted the HLA or CMV assignments 20 times. In a later analysis, co-occurring TCRs were grouped with DBSCAN, and TCRdist sequence similarity was added when clustering was performed within HLA-allele-positive subsets. Repertoires with fewer than 30,000 or more than 120,000 public chains were left out of co-occurrence clustering, as were four to six repertoires with anomalous nucleotide sharing. The immuneACCESS repertoire file appears here via TCRdb, limited to in-frame rearrangements. These files lack a portion of the clones; in checked studies, under half of the deficit traces to unresolved V genes, and the cause of the others is not known. For V, J and clone size, that table is used; D and trimming come from the DNA. This sample holds about 190,000 clones; roughly 77% were observed only once. The top ten hold around 3.2% of the sample.

On this clone itself: Its antigen is unknown. No much larger clone exists at a distance of one base, and base qualities are not known.

The sample consisted of PBMCs. This receptor chain uses TRBV19 and TRBJ2-7; the best D guess is TRBD2, with 5 bases matching. This clonotype originated in a woman in her 30s in good health and CMV-seropositive. CDR3 region: CASNNGLLYEQYF. The DNA sequence is as follows: TGTGCCAGTAACAACGGACTTCTCTACGAGCAGTACTTC.